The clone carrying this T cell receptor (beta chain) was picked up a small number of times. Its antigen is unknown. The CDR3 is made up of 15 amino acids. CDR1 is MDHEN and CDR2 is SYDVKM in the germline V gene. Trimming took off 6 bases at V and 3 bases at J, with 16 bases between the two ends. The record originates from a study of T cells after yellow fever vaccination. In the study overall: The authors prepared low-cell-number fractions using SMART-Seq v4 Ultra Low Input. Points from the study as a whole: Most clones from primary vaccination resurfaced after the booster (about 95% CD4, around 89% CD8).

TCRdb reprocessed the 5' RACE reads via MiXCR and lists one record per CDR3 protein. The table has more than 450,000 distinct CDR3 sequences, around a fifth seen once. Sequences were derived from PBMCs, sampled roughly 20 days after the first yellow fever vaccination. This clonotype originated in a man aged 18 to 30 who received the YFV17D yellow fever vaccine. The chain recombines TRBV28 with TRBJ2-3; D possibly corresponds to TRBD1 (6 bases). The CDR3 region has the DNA TGTGCCAGCAGCCCAGGGGCGCTACATACAGATACGCAGTATTTT. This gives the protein CASSPGALHTDTQYF.